The entry below gives a single T cell receptor (beta chain) sequence along with its context. Antigen specificity is unknown. The sample originates from a study of T cells expressing NK-cell markers. Study-wide background: Cells sorted as CD3+CD56+NKG2C+, CD3+CD56+NKG2C- and CD3+CD56-NKG2C+ T cells supplied the TCR beta repertoires.

The authors made TCR beta cDNA libraries by 5'RACE template switching. This switching added a universal primer site and UMIs. TCRdb re-called the 5' RACE reads; every CDR3 protein appears as one record, without DNA. Its table records about 260,000 distinct CDR3 sequences. General study results and limits: In roughly 6 donors, dominant CD3+CD56+NKG2C+ clones formed roughly 1.0-7.5% of CD8+ cells.

The CDR3 sequence is 16 residues long. CDR1 and CDR2 (germline): MDHEN, SYDVKM. The sample comprised blood T cells: a sorted CD56 or NKG2C T cell subset, CD4+ or CD8+ T cells, or bulk PBMC T cells (not recorded which). The V gene is TRBV28, the J gene TRBJ2-7; checking the TCRdb D call of TRBD1 is not possible without DNA. This clonotype was sampled from a woman aged 18 to 69 in good health. The CDR3 reads CASSLTRTGNSYEQYF.